The table lists the clone carrying this T cell receptor (beta chain) with a few counts. Its antigen is currently unknown. The time point was: cycle 4 day 1 (C4D1), after 6 weeks of nivolumab. Every patient relapsed after autologous stem cell transplantation, and brentuximab vedotin exposure varied. The data were obtained in a study of PD-1 blockade in classical Hodgkin lymphoma. On the study more broadly: Nivolumab was administered to patients intravenously at 3 mg/kg every 2 weeks.

The J segment lost 9 bases and the V segment lost 0 bases, leaving 0 bases of the junction unmatched. The CDR3 extends over 13 amino acids. Looked up from germline, CDR1 is SGHDT and CDR2 is YYEEEE. Study-wide points: Complete responders matched newly diagnosed patients in baseline diversity. Relapsed/refractory patients reportedly had the lowest baseline TCR diversity, below newly diagnosed patients, who were below healthy donors.

Data came from immunoSEQ multiplex PCR; TCRdb stores just in-frame clones and leaves some out. Among about 19,000 clones, more than 75% were seen once, and the ten largest hold 40%. Source: peripheral blood mononuclear cells (PBMCs), taken before the fourth cycle of nivolumab. This TCR came from a human donor with classical Hodgkin lymphoma. V gene TRBV5-6 combines with J gene TRBJ2-5; 12 bases line up with TRBD2. In nucleotides, the CDR3 is TGTGCCAGCAGCTTGGGACTAGCGGGGGCCCAGTACTTC. This translates into CASSLGLAGAQYF.